This TCR beta chain was identified during a study of blood T cell repertoires in COVID-19 (TCRdb year 2020). With regard to the full study: Collaborator samples came from the United States, Italy and Spain and covered acute and convalescent phases of COVID-19. The prospective study material was composed of cDNA or gDNA derived from T cells, B-cell-depleted T cells, or PBMCs. The dataset comprised deeply sampled blood TCRbeta repertoires from subjects exposed to, actively infected with, or recovered from COVID-19. A freely available public database, intended as a resource for researchers studying the immune response to SARS-CoV-2, is where the repertoires were released. The samples were drawn from two sources: the first 160 participants of the ongoing ImmuneRACE study, and approximately 1,300 subjects contributed by 6 global collaborators. Nearly every sample came with metadata listing a de-identified subject ID, COVID-19 status, age in years and sex. HLA class I and class II types, where available, came from metadata supplied by the sample provider rather than from assay-based typing.

This clone was found once. Its antigen target is currently unknown. Within one base of it there is no much larger clone, and no base qualities were kept. Results and caveats for the whole study, not just this receptor: How much clinical and demographic metadata was included differed by source and by participant, and the metadata was provided uncurated.

Reading from cysteine to phenylalanine, the CDR3 counts 12 amino acids. Only CDR3 DNA remains: 36 bases, in frame from the first base. Trimming costs V 3 bases and J 9 bases, and their ends lie 11 bases apart. From a lookup of the germline V gene (reference sequence), CDR1 and CDR2 are WNHNN and SYGVQD. The collaborating institutions used their own protocols to collect whole blood in K2EDTA tubes. Collaborator samples were shipped for TCRbeta analysis as frozen whole blood, isolated PBMCs, or DNA extracted from either sample type. TCRbeta CDR3 regions were amplified from genomic DNA using the immunoSEQ Assay, a bias-controlled multiplex PCR. The original methods were these. The number of nucleated cells in each sample was estimated from the amplification of reference gene primers within the assay. To quantify the absolute abundance of each unique TCRbeta CDR3 rearrangement, sequence reads were collapsed and filtered. For each sample, productive Simpson clonality was calculated as the square root of Simpson's diversity index over productive rearrangements. TCRdb's version of the immuneACCESS table is confined to in-frame rearrangements and falls short of the full clone set. An unresolved V gene accounts for under half of the shortfall where checked; the remainder is of unknown origin. V and J calls and clone size follow that table, whereas D and trimming were derived from the DNA. The sample contains roughly 80,000 clones, roughly four fifths of them found a single time. 9.5% to 15% of the sample is taken by the ten largest.

The chain is encoded by TRBV10-1 joined to TRBJ2-5; the D gene cannot be resolved reliably. The source is a man at least 80 years old with acute or convalescent COVID-19. Input material: peripheral blood. In nucleotide form, the sequence is TGCGCCAGCAGTGAAATTAGTGGGCCCCAGTACTTC. Its product reads: CASSEISGPQYF.